This section outlines one T cell receptor beta chain sequence together with its context. As yet, its antigen is unknown. After removal of 2 bases from V and 6 bases from J, the junction contained 7 bases not matched to a gene. The CDR3 has 15 residues. CDR1 and CDR2 from the germline V gene are SGHNT and YYREEE (reference sequence). This entry is derived from a study of cytomegalovirus exposure and HLA in healthy donors. Points from the study as a whole: Earlier analysis yielded a pattern in which most TCR beta V segments were productive about 87% or about 30% of the time. The records held CMV serostatus as the only immune exposure information. More clonal expansion characterized HLA-associated TCR beta chains than equally common others in a later analysis.

The study ran its PCR with 60 Vbeta and 13 Jbeta primers. Profiling relied on immunoSEQ multiplex PCR, and the TCRdb table lists in-frame clones only, not all of them. The sample consists of more than 150,000 clones, roughly nine tenths of them appearing once. Source material: PBMCs. The chain carries TRBV5-4 and TRBJ2-7; 11 bases map to TRBD2. This TCR was sampled from a girl less than two years old in good health and CMV-seronegative. This chain's CDR3 is CASSFSTSGKVEQYF. The CDR3 DNA follows: TGTGCCAGCAGCTTTTCGACTAGCGGGAAAGTCGAGCAGTACTTC.